This TCR beta chain was recorded in a study of blood T cell repertoires in COVID-19. Turning to the study itself: Donors in the United States, Italy and Spain gave samples during acute or convalescent COVID-19. From T cells, B-cell-depleted T cells, or PBMCs came the material, which was cDNA or gDNA.

Study processing details: By means of reference gene primer amplification, nucleated cell counts were estimated. Sequenced by immunoSEQ multiplex PCR; TCRdb stores in-frame clones only, minus some. The V and J calls and clone size come from that table; D and trimming were worked out from the DNA. Of around 140,000 clones in the sample, about nine tenths are singletons; the top ten hold approximately 2.4%. Germline-derived CDR1 and CDR2 are SNHLY and FYNNEI. The V and J ends lost 7 bases and 3 bases respectively, with 18 bases between them. The CDR3 covers 15 residues. The sequence derives from a human donor with COVID-19, enrolled during active disease. The donor label of this sample is uncertain. The chain is built from TRBV2 and TRBJ1-2; D is perhaps TRBD1 (5 bases). Sequenced: peripheral blood. The CDR3 DNA is TGTGCCAGCACCCGAGGGGAGGGGCACGACTATGGCTACACCTTC. Its translation is CASTRGEGHDYGYTF.